Listed below are T cell receptor beta chains from one sample, sequenced in a study of CD8 T cells in ankylosing spondylitis. TCRdb processed the 5' RACE reads anew with MiXCR; each CDR3 protein has one entry. Of around 230,000 distinct CDR3 sequences listed, less than 10% are singletons. The sequenced material came from blood, either unsorted or a sorted T cell fraction (not recorded which). The receptors were sampled from a male donor with ankylosing spondylitis or in good health (not recorded which). The CDR3 runs from the conserved cysteine through the conserved F or W. The D gene is left open where the match is weak. Clone sizes are given selectively: once, few, many, or a class where the clone is expanded.

TGCAGTGCTCAACTAGCGGGAGGAGGTGGTGAGCAGTTCTTC	CSAQLAGGGGEQFF	TRBV20-1	TRBD2	few	TRBJ2-1
TGTGCCAGCAGTGCTCTGGACAGGGAGAACACTGAAGCTTTCTTT	CASSALDRENTEAFF	TRBV27	TRBD1	many	TRBJ1-1
TGTGCTAGCGGCGCCGGACAGGGCATCTACGAGCAGTACTTC	CASGAGQGIYEQYF	TRBV5-6	TRBD1	many	TRBJ2-7
TGCAGTGCCCCAGACAGGGTATCAGATACGCAGTATTTT	CSAPDRVSDTQYF	TRBV20-1	TRBD1	many	TRBJ2-3
TGTGCCAGCAGCTTAGGGCCCCTGATGCCCCAGCATTTT	CASSLGPLMPQHF	TRBV7-2	NA	few	TRBJ1-5
TGTGCCAGCAGCTCCCTCGGCAGCACAGATACGCAGTATTTT	CASSSLGSTDTQYF	TRBV5-6	NA	many	TRBJ2-3
TGTGCCAGCAGCTTAGACAGGGGGATACACACTGAAGCTTTCTTT	CASSLDRGIHTEAFF	TRBV7-2	TRBD1	many	TRBJ1-1
TGTGCCATCAGTGAGGGGACTTCCCCTTCGGGGGAGCAGTACTTC	CAISEGTSPSGEQYF	TRBV10-3	NA	few	TRBJ2-7
TGTGCCGGGATGGGGGGGAATGAGCAGTTCTTC	CAGMGGNEQFF	TRBV30	TRBD2	many	TRBJ2-1
TGTGCCAGCACCACTACAGAGACCCAGTACTTC	CASTTTETQYF	TRBV6-1	NA	NA	TRBJ2-5
TGTGCCAGCAGTTCCCCCACCGGGACACCTAAATCCTACGAGCAGTACTTC	CASSSPTGTPKSYEQYF	TRBV5-6	NA	many	TRBJ2-7
TGTGCCAGCAGCTTAGTGCCGGGGGGGTTTAATACGCAGTATTTT	CASSLVPGGFNTQYF	TRBV7-2	TRBD2	many	TRBJ2-3
TGTGCCACCGGTGGGGTGGCCTACGAGCAGTACTTC	CATGGVAYEQYF	TRBV10-3	NA	many	TRBJ2-7
TGTGCCAGCAGCTCGTCGGGGCCGGGAGAGCAGTTCTTC	CASSSSGPGEQFF	TRBV11-3	NA	many	TRBJ2-1
TGTGCCAGCAGCCAAGAGTGGGGTCAGGAGACCCAGTACTTC	CASSQEWGQETQYF	TRBV3-1	NA	many	TRBJ2-5
TGTGCCATCAGTGGGACACCTCGAGACACTGAAGCTTTCTTT	CAISGTPRDTEAFF	TRBV10-3	NA	many	TRBJ1-1
TGTGCCAGCAGCCCCGTTTCGGGGGGCCCGAATGAGCAGTTCTTC	CASSPVSGGPNEQFF	TRBV7-2	NA	many	TRBJ2-1
TGCGCCAGCAGCCAAGATCTTACTAGCGGGATTGAGCAGTTCTTC	CASSQDLTSGIEQFF	TRBV4-3	TRBD2	many	TRBJ2-1
TGCAGTGCTAGTAGGACAGGGGACCCCTACGAGCAGTACTTC	CSASRTGDPYEQYF	TRBV20-1	TRBD1	many	TRBJ2-7
TGTGCCAGCAGTTTGAACGGGGCCCTAATCGAGCAGTTCTTC	CASSLNGALIEQFF	TRBV12-3/TRBV12-4	NA	few	TRBJ2-1
TGTGCCAGCAGCTTATACGGGAGAGGCGAGCAGTTCTTC	CASSLYGRGEQFF	TRBV7-9	NA	many	TRBJ2-1
TGTGCCTGGAGTGTAAACCACGAGCAGTACTTC	CAWSVNHEQYF	TRBV30	NA	many	TRBJ2-7
TGTGCCAGCAGCTTAGATGCCCCGACACCTTTCTTT	CASSLDAPTPFF	TRBV7-8	NA	few	TRBJ1-1
TGTGCCAGCACCGTCCGGTGGAGCAATCAGCCCCAGCATTTT	CASTVRWSNQPQHF	TRBV7-8	NA	NA	TRBJ1-5
TGTGCCAGCAGTACAGCGGACAGGGGCTATGGCTACACCTTC	CASSTADRGYGYTF	TRBV6-1	TRBD1	many	TRBJ1-2
TGCAGTGCTAGAGATATTGGACAGGGGGTCAACGAGCAGTACTTC	CSARDIGQGVNEQYF	TRBV20-1	TRBD1	many	TRBJ2-7
TGTGCCAGCAGCTTAGTAGAGGGGTCCTACGAGCAGTACTTC	CASSLVEGSYEQYF	TRBV7-9	NA	few	TRBJ2-7
TGTGCCAGCAGCATGGGGGGGGCGGTCGGGGAGCTGTTTTTT	CASSMGGAVGELFF	TRBV21-1	NA	few	TRBJ2-2
TGTGCCTGGAGCTCGGGACTAGCGAGGAATGAGCAGTTCTTC	CAWSSGLARNEQFF	TRBV30	TRBD2	few	TRBJ2-1